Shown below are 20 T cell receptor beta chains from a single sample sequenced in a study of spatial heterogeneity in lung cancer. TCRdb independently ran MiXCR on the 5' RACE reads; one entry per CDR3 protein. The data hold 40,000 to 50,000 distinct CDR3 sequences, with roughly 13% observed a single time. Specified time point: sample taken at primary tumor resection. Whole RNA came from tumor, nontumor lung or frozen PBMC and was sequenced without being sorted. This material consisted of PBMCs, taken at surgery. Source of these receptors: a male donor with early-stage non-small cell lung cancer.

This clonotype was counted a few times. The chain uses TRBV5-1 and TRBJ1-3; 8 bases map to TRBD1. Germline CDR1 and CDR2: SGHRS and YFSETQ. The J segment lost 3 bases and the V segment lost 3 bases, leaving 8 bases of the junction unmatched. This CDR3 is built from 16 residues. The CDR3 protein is CASSSGGQGFGNTIYF. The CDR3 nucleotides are TGCGCCAGCAGCTCGGGAGGACAGGGTTTTGGAAACACCATATATTTT.

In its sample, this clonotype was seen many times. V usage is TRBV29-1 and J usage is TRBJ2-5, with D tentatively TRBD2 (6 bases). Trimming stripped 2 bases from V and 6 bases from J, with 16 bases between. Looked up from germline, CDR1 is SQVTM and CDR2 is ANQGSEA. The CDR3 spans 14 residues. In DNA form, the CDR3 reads TGCAGCGTTGAAACTCTGGCAGGGAGGAAGACCCAGTACTTC. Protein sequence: CSVETLAGRKTQYF.

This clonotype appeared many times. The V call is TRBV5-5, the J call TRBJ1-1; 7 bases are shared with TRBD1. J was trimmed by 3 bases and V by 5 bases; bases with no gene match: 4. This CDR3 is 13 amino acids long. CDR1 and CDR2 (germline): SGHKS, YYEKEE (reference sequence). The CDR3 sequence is CASRVTGDTEAFF. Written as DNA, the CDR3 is TGTGCCAGCAGGGTTACAGGGGACACTGAAGCTTTCTTT.

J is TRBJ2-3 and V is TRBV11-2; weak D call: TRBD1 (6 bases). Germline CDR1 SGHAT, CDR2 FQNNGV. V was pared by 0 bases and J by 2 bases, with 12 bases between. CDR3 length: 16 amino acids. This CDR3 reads CASSLDRQGLTDTQYF. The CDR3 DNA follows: TGTGCCAGCAGCTTAGATCGGCAGGGGCTCACAGATACGCAGTATTTT. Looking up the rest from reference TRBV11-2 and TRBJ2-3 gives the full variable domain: EAGVAQSPRYKIIEKRQSVAFWCNPISGHATLYWYQQILGQGPKLLIQFQNNGVVDDSQLPKDRFSAERLKGVDSTLKIQPAKLEDSAVYLCASSLDRQGLTDTQYFGPGTRLTVL.

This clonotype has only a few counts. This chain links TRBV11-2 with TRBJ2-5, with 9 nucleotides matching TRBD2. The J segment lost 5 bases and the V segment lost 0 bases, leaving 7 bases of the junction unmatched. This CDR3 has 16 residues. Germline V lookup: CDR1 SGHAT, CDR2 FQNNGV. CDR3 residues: CASSLDSLAGLETQYF. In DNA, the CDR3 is TGTGCCAGCAGCTTAGATTCACTAGCGGGTTTGGAGACCCAGTACTTC.

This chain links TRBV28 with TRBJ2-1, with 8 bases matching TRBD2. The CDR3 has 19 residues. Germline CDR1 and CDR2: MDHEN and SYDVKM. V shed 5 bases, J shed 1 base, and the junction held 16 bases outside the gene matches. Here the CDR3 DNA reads TGTGCCAGCAGTCCCGGGCGGCAACGGTCTAGCGGGTCCTACAATGAGCAGTTCTTC. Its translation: CASSPGRQRSSGSYNEQFF.

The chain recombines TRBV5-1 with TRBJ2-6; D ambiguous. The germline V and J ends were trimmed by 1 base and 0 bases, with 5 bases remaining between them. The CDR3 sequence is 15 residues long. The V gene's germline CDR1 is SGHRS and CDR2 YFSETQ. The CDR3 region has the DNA TGCGCCAGCAGCTTGAACCCCTCTGGGGCCAACGTCCTGACTTTC. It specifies CASSLNPSGANVLTF.

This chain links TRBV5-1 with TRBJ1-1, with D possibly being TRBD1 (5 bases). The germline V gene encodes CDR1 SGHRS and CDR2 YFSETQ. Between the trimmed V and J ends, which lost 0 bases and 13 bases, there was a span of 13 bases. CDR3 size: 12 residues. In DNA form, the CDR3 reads TGCGCCAGCAGCTTGGGGGGACGAGGGAATTTCTTT. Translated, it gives CASSLGGRGNFF.

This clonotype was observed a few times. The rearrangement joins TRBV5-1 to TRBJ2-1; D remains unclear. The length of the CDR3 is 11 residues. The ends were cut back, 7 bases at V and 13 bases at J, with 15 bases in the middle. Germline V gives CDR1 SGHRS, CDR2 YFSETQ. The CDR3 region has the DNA TGCGCCAGCGGCGAGTGGCCGCTCCAGTTCTTC. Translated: CASGEWPLQFF.

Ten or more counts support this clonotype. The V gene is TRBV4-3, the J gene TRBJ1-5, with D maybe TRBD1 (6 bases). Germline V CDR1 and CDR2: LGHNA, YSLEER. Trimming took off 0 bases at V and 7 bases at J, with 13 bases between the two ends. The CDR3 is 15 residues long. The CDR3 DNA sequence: TGCGCCAGCAGCCAAGAGGGACACGATTGGCAGCCCCAGCATTTT. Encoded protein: CASSQEGHDWQPQHF.

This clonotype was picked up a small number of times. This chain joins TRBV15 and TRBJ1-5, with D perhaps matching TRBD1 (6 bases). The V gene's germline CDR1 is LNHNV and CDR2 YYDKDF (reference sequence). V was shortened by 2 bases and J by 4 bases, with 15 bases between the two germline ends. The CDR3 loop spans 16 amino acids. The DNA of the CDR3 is TGTGCCACCAGCAGAAGAACAGGGATCCCTAATCAGCCCCAGCATTTT. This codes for CATSRRTGIPNQPQHF.

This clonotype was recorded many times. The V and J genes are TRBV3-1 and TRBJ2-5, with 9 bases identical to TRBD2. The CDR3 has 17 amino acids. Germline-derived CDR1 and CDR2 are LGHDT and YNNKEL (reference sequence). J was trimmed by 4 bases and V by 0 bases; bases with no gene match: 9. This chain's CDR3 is CASSQDRAGLASETQYF. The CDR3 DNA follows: TGTGCCAGCAGCCAAGATCGCGCGGGACTAGCCTCAGAGACCCAGTACTTC.

The DNA of the CDR3 is TGCGCCAGCAGTCAGTCTAGCGGCGGAGAGACCCAGTACTTC. Protein product: CASSQSSGGETQYF. The chain links TRBV4-3 to TRBJ2-5; 7 nucleotides align to TRBD2. Germline V lookup: CDR1 LGHNA, CDR2 YSLEER. V gave up 6 bases and J gave up 4 bases; unmatched junction bases: 8. CDR3 length: 14 residues.

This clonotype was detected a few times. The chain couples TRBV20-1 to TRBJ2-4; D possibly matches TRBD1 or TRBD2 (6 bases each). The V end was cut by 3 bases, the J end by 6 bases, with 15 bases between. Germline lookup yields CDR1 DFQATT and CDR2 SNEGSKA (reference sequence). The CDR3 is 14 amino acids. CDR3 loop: CSASPGGEGNIQYF. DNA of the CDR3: TGCAGTGCTAGCCCCGGGGGCGAGGGAAACATTCAGTACTTC.

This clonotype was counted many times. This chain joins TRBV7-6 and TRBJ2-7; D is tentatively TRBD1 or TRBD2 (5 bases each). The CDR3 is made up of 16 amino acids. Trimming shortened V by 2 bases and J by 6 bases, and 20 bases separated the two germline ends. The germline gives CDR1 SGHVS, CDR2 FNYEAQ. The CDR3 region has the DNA TGTGCCAGCAGCTTACTTGTGGGAGAGGGGATCGGCGAGCAGTACTTC. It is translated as CASSLLVGEGIGEQYF.

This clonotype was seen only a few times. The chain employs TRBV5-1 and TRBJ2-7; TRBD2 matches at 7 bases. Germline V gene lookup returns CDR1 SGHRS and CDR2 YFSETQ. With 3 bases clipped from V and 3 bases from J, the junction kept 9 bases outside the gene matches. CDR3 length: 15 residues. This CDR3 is CASSSARGGGYEQYF. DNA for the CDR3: TGCGCCAGCAGCTCGGCCAGAGGCGGGGGCTACGAGCAGTACTTC. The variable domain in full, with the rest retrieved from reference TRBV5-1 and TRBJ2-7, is KAGVTQTPRYLIKTRGQQVTLSCSPISGHRSVSWYQQTPGQGLQFLFEYFSETQRNKGNFPGRFSGRQFSNSRSEMNVSTLELGDSALYLCASSSARGGGYEQYFGPGTRLTVT.

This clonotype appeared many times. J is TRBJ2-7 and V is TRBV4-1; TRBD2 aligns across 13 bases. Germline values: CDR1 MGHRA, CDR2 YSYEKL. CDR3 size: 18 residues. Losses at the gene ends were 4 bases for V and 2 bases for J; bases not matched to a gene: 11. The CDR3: CASSPRTSGSGTAYEQYF. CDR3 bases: TGCGCCAGCAGCCCGAGGACTAGCGGGAGTGGGACAGCCTACGAGCAGTACTTC.

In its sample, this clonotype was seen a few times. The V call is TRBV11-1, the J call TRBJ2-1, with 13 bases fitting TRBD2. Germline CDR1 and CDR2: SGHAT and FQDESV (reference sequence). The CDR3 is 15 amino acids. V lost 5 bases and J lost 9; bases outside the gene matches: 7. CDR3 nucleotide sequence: TGTGCCAGCAGCCTACTAGCGGGAGGGCCTGGTGAGCAGTTCTTC. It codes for CASSLLAGGPGEQFF.

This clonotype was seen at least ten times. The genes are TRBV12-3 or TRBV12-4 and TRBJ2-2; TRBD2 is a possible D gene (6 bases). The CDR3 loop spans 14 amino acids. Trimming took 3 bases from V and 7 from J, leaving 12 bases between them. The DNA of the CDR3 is TGTGCCAGCAGTTTCGCCGGGAGTAGCGGGGAGCTGTTTTTT. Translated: CASSFAGSSGELFF.

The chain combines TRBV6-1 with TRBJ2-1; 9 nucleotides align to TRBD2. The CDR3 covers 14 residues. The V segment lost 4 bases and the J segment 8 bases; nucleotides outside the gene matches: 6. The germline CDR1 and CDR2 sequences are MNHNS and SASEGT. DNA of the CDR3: TGTGCCAGCAGTGGCTCTGCGGGGGGGGATGAGCAGTTCTTC. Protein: CASSGSAGGDEQFF.